The source of this T cell receptor beta chain is a study of PD-1 blockade in classical Hodgkin lymphoma. Findings of the study overall: Exclusion removed patients who began nivolumab under 1 year after ASCT. According to reports, newly diagnosed patients had lower baseline TCR diversity than healthy donors, and relapsed/refractory patients had lower baseline TCR diversity still.

Measured with immunoSEQ multiplex PCR; TCRdb has only the in-frame clones, and not every one. The sample contains about 46,000 clones, less than 85% of which appear only once. All patients experienced relapse after autologous stem cell transplantation, and brentuximab vedotin exposure was variable. Relapsed/refractory classical Hodgkin lymphoma patients had complete, partial or progressive responses. Germline-derived CDR1 and CDR2 are KGHSH and LQKENI. The CDR3 totals 15 residues. V shed 4 bases and J 3 bases; nucleotides not matched to a gene: 6. Note on this clone: Antigen specificity is unknown.

This TCR came from a human donor with classical Hodgkin lymphoma. This chain uses TRBV18 with TRBJ1-5; 7 bases fit TRBD1. The sequences come from peripheral blood mononuclear cells (PBMCs), collected before the second cycle of nivolumab. The CDR3 DNA follows: TGTGCCAGCTCACTTCGACAGGGCACCAATCAGCCCCAGCATTTT. Encoded protein: CASSLRQGTNQPQHF.